Below are 2 T cell receptor beta chains sequenced from a single sample in a study of blood T cell repertoires in COVID-19. Clones were sequenced by immunoSEQ multiplex PCR, and TCRdb holds only the in-frame ones, with some missing. The table has 150,000 or so clones, around four fifths seen once. The specimen sequenced was PBMCs or T cells enriched from blood (not recorded which). Every receptor here comes from a woman in her forties or fifties who had recovered from COVID-19.

J is TRBJ1-1 and V is TRBV28; possible D gene TRBD1, 5 bases. The CDR3 runs to 14 residues. The germline gives CDR1 MDHEN, CDR2 SYDVKM. V was clipped by 3 bases and J by 5 bases, with 13 bases between them. CDR3 DNA: TGTGCCAGCAGTTTTGGGGGGGGGAGGACTGAAGCTTTCTTT. It is translated as CASSFGGGRTEAFF.

This chain connects TRBV25-1 to TRBJ1-1; 8 positions agree with TRBD1. Germline trimming cut 6 bases from V and 8 bases from J; bases unmatched to any gene: 8. The CDR3 is 13 residues long. The germline gives CDR1 MGHDK, CDR2 SYGVNS. The CDR3 sequence is CASRDDRGWEAFF. The CDR3 region has the DNA TGTGCCAGCAGGGATGACAGGGGCTGGGAAGCTTTCTTT.